A few counts support the clone carrying this TCR beta chain. Its antigen is still unknown. This record belongs to a study of T-cell memory formation after mild COVID-19. Study-level points and caveats: There were some responding clones in pre-infection memory, which suggested that cross-reactive memory had joined.

TCRdb re-derived calls from the 5' RACE reads in MiXCR, one entry per CDR3 protein. The table includes about 560,000 distinct CDR3 sequences, about a sixth detected once. Losses at the gene ends were 1 base for V and 2 bases for J; bases not matched to a gene: 1. This CDR3 is 15 amino acids long. Sequencing was carried out using PBMCs or a T cell subset sorted from them (not recorded which). The gene calls are TRBV12-3 or TRBV12-4 and TRBJ2-7; TRBD2 matches at 11 bases. This clonotype was obtained from an adult woman who had mild COVID-19 (a few samples of this study predate the infection). Cell type and time point are not known. CDR3 DNA: TGTGCCAGCAGTTTAGTTAGCGGGAGGGCCTACGAGCAGTACTTC. It encodes CASSLVSGRAYEQYF.